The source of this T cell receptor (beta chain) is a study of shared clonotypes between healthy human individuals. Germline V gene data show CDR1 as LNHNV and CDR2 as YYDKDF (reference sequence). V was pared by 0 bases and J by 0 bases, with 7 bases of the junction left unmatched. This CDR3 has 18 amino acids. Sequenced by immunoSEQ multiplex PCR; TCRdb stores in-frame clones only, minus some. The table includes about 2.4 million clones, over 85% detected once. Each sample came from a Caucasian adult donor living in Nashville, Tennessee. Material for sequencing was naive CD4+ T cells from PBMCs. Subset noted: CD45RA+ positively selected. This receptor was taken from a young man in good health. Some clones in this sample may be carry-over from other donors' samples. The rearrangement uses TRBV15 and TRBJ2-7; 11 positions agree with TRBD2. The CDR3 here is CATSRDPSGRPTSYEQYF. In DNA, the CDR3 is TGTGCCACCAGCAGAGATCCTAGCGGGAGGCCGACCTCCTACGAGCAGTACTTC.